The following is a T cell receptor (beta chain) sequence with its context. What it binds is not known. The sample carries other DNA sequences with the same CDR3. 60 Vbeta and 13 Jbeta primers were used in PCR. Clones were read by immunoSEQ multiplex PCR, and TCRdb kept only the in-frame ones, dropping some. This sample carries about 160,000 clones, roughly 80% of them seen once, and the ten largest clones take approximately 0.87%. In germline, CDR1 is MNHEY, CDR2 SVGAGI. CDR3 length: 15 amino acids. Trimming took 2 bases from V and 4 from J; bases not matched to a gene: 5. The data were obtained in a study of cytomegalovirus exposure and HLA in healthy donors. Study-wide findings and caveats: There were reportedly fewer N-insertions in an Asian-associated ancestry cluster than the approximately 700-donor mean, in a later analysis. TCR beta sequences reportedly predicted most subjects' HLA-A and HLA-B alleles accurately. Productive rates of about 87% or about 30% were seen for most TCR beta V segments in an earlier analysis.

The clonotype comes from a girl aged 2 to 10 in good health and CMV-seropositive. Sequenced material: PBMCs. This chain joins TRBV6-5 and TRBJ2-1; 7 bases map to TRBD2. In DNA, the CDR3 is TGTGCCAGCAGTTACGGGCTAGCGGAATACAATGAGCAGTTCTTC. This translates into CASSYGLAEYNEQFF.